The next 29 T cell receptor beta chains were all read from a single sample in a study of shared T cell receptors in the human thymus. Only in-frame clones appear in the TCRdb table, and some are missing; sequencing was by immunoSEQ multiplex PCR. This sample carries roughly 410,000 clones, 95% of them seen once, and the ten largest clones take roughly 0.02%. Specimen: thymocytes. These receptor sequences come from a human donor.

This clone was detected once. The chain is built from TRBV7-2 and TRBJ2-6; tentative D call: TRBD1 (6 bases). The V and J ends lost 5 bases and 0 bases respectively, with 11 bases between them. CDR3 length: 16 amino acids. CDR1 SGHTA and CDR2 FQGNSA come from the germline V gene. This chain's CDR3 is CASSIQGNSGANVLTF. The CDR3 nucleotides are TGTGCCAGCAGCATACAGGGTAACTCTGGGGCCAACGTCCTGACTTTC.

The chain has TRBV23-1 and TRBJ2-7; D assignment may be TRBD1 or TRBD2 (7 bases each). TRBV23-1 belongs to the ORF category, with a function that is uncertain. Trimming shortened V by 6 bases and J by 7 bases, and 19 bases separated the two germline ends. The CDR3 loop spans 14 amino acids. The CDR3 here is CASSQGGGCREQYF. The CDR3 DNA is TGCGCCAGCAGCCAGGGGGGGGGCTGTAGGGAGCAGTACTTC.

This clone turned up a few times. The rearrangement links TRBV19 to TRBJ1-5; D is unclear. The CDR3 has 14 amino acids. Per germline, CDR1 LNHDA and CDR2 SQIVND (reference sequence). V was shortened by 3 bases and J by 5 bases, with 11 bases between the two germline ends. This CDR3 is CASSICFGDQPQHF. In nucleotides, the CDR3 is TGTGCCAGTAGTATCTGCTTCGGCGATCAGCCCCAGCATTTT.

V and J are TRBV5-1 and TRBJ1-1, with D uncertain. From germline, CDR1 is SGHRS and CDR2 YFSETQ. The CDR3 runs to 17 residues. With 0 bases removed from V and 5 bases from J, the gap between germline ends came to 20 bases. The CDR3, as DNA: TGCGCCAGCAGCTTGGTAGACCCGGGTCCCTGGGGAACTGAAGCTTTCTTT. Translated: CASSLVDPGPWGTEAFF.

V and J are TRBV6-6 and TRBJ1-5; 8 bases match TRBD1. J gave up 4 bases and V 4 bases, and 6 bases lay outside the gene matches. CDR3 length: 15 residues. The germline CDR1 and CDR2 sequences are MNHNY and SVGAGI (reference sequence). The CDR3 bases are TGTGCCAGCAGTTCACAGGGGGGGGCGAATCAGCCCCAGCATTTT. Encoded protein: CASSSQGGANQPQHF.

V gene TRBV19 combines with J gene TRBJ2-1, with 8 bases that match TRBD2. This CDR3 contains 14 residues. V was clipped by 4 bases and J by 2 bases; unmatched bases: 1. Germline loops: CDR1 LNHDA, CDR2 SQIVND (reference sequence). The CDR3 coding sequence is TGTGCCAGTAGTACGACTAGCGCCTACAATGAGCAGTTCTTC. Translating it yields CASSTTSAYNEQFF.

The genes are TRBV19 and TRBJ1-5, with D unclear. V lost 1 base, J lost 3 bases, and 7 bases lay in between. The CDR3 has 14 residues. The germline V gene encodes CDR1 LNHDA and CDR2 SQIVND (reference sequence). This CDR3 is CASSIVKPNQPQHF. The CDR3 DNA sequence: TGTGCCAGTAGTATAGTAAAACCCAATCAGCCCCAGCATTTT. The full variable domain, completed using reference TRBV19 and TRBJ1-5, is DGGITQSPKYLFRKEGQNVTLSCEQNLNHDAMYWYRQDPGQGLRLIYYSQIVNDFQKGDIAEGYSVSREKKESFPLTVTSAQKNPTAFYLCASSIVKPNQPQHFGDGTRLSIL.

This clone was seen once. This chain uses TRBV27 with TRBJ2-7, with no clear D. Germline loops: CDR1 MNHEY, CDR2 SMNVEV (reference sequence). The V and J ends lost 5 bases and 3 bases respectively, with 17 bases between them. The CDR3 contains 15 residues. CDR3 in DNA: TGTGCCAGCAGTGGTTTGAGGCAGCGTGTCTACGAGCAGTACTTC. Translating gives CASSGLRQRVYEQYF.

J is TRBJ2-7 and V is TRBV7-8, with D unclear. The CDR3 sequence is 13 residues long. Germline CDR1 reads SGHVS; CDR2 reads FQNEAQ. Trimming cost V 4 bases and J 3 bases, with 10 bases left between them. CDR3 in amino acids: CASSCWWGYEQYF. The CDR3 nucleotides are TGTGCCAGCAGCTGCTGGTGGGGCTACGAGCAGTACTTC.

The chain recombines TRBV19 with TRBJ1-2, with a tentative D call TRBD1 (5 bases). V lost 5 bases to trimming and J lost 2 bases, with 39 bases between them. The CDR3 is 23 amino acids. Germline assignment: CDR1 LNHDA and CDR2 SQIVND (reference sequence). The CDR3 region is CASSYSSPLHRDPRRDTNYGYTF. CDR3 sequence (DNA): TGTGCCAGTAGTTATTCCTCACCTCTTCACCGGGACCCACGTCGGGATACCAACTATGGCTACACCTTC.

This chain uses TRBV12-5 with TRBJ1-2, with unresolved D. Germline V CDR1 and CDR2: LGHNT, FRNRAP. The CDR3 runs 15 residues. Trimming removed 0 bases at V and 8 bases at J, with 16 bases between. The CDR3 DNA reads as TGTGCTAGTGGTTTGGTACTAGGGTCTTGGTGGGGCTACACCTTC. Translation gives CASGLVLGSWWGYTF.

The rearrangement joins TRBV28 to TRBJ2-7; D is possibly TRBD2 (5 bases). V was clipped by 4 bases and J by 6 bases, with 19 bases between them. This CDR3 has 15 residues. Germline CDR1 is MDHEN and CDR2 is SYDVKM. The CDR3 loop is CASSSPRAPAPEQYF. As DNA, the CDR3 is TGTGCCAGCAGTTCTCCGCGGGCGCCCGCCCCCGAGCAGTACTTC.

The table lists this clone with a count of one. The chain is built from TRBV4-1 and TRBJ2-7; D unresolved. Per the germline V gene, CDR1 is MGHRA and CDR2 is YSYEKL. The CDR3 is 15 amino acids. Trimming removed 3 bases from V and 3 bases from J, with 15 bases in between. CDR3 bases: TGCGCCAGCAGCCAGGGTCCTTCCAGCCGCTACGAGCAGTACTTC. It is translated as CASSQGPSSRYEQYF.

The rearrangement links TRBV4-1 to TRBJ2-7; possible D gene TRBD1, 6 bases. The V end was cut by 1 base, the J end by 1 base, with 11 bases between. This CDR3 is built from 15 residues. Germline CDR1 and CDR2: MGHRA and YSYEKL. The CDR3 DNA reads TGCGCCAGCAGCCAAGCGACAGGTAGATCCTACGAGCAGTACTTC. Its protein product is CASSQATGRSYEQYF.

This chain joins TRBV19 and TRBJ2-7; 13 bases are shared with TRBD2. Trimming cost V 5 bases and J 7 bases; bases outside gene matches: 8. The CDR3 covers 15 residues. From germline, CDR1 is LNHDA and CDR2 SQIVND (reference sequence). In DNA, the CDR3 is TGTGCCAGTAGTCCAAGACTAGCGGGAGGAGGGGAGCAGTACTTC. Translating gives CASSPRLAGGGEQYF.

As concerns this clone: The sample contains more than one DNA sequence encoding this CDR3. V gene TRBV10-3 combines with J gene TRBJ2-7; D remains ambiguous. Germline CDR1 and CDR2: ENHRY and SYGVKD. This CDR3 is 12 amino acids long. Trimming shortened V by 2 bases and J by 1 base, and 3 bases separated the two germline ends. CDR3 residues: CAISERSYEQYF. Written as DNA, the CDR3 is TGTGCCATCAGTGAGAGATCCTACGAGCAGTACTTC.

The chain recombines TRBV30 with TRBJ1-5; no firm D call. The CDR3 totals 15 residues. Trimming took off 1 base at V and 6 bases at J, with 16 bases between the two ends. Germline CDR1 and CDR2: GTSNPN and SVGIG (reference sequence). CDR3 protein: CAWSGRAGKGQPQHF. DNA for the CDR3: TGTGCCTGGAGTGGACGAGCGGGAAAGGGTCAGCCCCAGCATTTT.

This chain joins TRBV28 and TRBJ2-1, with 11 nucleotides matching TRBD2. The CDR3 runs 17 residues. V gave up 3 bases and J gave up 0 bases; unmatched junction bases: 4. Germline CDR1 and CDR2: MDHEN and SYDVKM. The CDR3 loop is CASSLLAGGPSYNEQFF. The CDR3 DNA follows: TGTGCCAGCAGTTTGCTAGCGGGAGGCCCCTCCTACAATGAGCAGTTCTTC.

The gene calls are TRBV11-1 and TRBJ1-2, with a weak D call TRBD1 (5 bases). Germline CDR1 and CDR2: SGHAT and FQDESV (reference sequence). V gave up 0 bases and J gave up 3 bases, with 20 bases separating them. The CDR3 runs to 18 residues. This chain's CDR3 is CASSLAKGSYLRYYGYTF. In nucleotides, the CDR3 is TGTGCCAGCAGCTTAGCGAAGGGGTCTTACCTTCGATACTATGGCTACACCTTC.

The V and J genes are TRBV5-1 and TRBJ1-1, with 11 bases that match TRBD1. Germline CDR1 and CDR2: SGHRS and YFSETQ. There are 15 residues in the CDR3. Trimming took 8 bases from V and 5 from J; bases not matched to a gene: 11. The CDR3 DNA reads TGCGCCAGGGAAGGACAGGGGGCGCCGGGGACTGAAGCTTTCTTT. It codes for CAREGQGAPGTEAFF.

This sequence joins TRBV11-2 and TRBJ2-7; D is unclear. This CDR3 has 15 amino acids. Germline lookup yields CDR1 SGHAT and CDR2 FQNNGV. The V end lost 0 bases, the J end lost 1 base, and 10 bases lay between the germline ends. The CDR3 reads CASSLDMWGSYEQYF. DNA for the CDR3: TGTGCCAGCAGCTTAGATATGTGGGGATCCTACGAGCAGTACTTC.

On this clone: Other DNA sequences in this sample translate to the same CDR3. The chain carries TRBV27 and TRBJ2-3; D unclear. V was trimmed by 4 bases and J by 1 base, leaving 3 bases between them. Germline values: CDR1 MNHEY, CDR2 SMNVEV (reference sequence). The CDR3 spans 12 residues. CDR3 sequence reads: CASSWGTDTQYF. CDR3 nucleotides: TGTGCCAGCAGTTGGGGCACAGATACGCAGTATTTT.

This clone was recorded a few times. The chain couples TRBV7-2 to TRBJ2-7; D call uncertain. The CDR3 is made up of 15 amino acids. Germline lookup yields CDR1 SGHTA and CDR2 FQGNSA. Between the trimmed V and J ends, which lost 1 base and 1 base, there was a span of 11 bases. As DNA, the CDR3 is TGTGCCAGCAGCTTAGTGGTTCCCCGGTCCTACGAGCAGTACTTC. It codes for CASSLVVPRSYEQYF.

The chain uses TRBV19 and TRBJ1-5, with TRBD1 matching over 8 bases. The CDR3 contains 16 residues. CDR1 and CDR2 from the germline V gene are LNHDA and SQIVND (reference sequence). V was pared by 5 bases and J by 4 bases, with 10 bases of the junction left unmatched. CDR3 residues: CASSSKGQDPNQPQHF. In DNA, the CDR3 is TGTGCCAGTAGTTCAAAGGGACAGGATCCAAATCAGCCCCAGCATTTT.

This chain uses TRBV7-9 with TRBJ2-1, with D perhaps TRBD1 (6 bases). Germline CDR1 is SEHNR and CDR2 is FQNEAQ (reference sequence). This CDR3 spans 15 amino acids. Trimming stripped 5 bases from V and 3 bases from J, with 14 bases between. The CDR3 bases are TGTGCCAGCAGCCCTGGATTAGGGGGCTACAATGAGCAGTTCTTC. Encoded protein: CASSPGLGGYNEQFF.

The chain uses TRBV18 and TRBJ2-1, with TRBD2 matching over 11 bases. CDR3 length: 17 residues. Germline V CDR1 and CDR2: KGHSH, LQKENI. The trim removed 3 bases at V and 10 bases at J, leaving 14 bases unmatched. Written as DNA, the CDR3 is TGTGCCAGCTCACCGGACTTGGGTAGCGGGAGGGCGGAAGAGCAGTTCTTC. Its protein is CASSPDLGSGRAEEQFF.

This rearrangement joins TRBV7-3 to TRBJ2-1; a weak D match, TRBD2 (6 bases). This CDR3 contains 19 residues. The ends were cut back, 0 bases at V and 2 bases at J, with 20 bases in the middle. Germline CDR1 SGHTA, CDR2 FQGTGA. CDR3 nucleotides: TGTGCCAGCAGCTTAACGGGAGCTCTAACGGCTAGCGCCTACAATGAGCAGTTCTTC. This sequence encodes CASSLTGALTASAYNEQFF.

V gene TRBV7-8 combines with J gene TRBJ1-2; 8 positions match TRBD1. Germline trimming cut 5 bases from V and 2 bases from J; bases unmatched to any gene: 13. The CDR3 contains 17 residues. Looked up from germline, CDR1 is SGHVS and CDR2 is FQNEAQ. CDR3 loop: CASSIRLGQAPNYGYTF. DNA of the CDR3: TGTGCCAGCAGCATACGATTGGGACAGGCTCCCAACTATGGCTACACCTTC.

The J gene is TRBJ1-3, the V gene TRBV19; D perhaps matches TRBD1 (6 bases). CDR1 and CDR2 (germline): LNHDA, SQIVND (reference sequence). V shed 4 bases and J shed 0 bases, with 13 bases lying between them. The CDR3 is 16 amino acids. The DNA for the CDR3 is TGTGCCAGTAGTAACGACAGGTGGTTCTCTGGAAACACCATATATTTT. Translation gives CASSNDRWFSGNTIYF.